This TCR beta chain emerged from a study of blood T cell repertoires in COVID-19. V lost 4 bases and J 4 bases, leaving 13 bases between the germline ends. Germline V gene lookup returns CDR1 KGHSH and CDR2 LQKENI. The CDR3 sequence is 15 residues long. Profiled with immunoSEQ multiplex PCR; TCRdb holds only in-frame clones, not every one. The data show tens of thousands of clones, 88% seen once. This sequence was found in a man aged 50 to 60 with active COVID-19. The sequenced sample consisted of peripheral blood. The chain is built from TRBV18 and TRBJ2-2; a possible D gene is TRBD1 (5 bases). The CDR3 here is CASSLTPQGTGELFF. The CDR3 region has the DNA TGTGCCAGCTCACTGACCCCGCAGGGCACCGGGGAGCTGTTTTTT. Variable domain in full (rest from reference TRBV18 and TRBJ2-2): NAGVMQNPRHLVRRRGQEARLRCSPMKGHSHVYWYRQLPEEGLKFMVYLQKENIIDESGMPKERFSAEFPKEGPSILRIQQVVRGDSAAYFCASSLTPQGTGELFFGEGSRLTVL.